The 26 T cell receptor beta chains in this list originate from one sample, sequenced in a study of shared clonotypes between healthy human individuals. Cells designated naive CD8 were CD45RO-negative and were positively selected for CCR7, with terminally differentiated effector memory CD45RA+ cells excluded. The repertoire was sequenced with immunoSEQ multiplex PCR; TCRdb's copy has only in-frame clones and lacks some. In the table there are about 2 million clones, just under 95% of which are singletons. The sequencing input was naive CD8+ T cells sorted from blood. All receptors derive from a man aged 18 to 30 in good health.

The CDR3 nucleotides are TGTGCCAGCAGCGATTTGGGACCTCCCTCCTACAATGAGCAGTTCTTC. Translating gives CASSDLGPPSYNEQFF. V gene TRBV9 combines with J gene TRBJ2-1, with D possibly being TRBD1 or TRBD2 (5 bases each). The V gene lost 3 bases and the J gene lost 0 bases, with 13 bases spanning the gap. Germline lookup yields CDR1 SGDLS and CDR2 YYNGEE. The CDR3 has 16 residues.

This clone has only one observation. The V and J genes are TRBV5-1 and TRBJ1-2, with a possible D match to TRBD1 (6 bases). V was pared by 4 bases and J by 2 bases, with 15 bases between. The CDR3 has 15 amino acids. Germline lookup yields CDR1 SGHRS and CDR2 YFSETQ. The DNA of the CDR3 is TGCGCCAGCAGCCCGGTAGGGGGAGGAAACTATGGCTACACCTTC. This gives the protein CASSPVGGGNYGYTF.

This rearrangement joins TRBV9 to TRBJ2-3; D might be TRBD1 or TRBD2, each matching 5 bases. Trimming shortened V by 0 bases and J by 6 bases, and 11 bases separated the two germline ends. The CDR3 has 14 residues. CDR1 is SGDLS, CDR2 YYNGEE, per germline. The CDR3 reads CASSVVDWGDTQYF. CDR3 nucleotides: TGTGCCAGCAGCGTAGTGGATTGGGGGGATACGCAGTATTTT.

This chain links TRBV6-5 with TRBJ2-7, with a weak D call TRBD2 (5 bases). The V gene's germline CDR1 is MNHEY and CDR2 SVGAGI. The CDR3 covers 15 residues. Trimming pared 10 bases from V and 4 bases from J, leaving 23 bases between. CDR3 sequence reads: CATFSLTFEGYEQYF. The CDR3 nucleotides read TGTGCCACCTTTTCTTTGACTTTTGAGGGATACGAGCAGTACTTC.

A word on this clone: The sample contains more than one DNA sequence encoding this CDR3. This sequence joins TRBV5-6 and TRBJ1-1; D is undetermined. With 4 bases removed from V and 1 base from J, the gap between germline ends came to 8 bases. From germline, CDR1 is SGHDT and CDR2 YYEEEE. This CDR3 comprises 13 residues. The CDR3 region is CASSLEANTEAFF. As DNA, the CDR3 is TGTGCCAGCAGCCTGGAAGCGAACACTGAAGCTTTCTTT.

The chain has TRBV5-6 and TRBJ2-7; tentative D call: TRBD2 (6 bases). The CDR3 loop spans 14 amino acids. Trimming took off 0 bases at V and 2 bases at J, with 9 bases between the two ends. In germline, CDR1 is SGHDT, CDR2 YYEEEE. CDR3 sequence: CASSLEEGAYEQYF. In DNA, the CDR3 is TGTGCCAGCAGCTTGGAGGAGGGCGCCTACGAGCAGTACTTC. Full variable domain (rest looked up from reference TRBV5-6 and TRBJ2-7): DAGVTQSPTHLIKTRGQQVTLRCSPKSGHDTVSWYQQALGQGPQFIFQYYEEEERQRGNFPDRFSGHQFPNYSSELNVNALLLGDSALYLCASSLEEGAYEQYFGPGTRLTVT.

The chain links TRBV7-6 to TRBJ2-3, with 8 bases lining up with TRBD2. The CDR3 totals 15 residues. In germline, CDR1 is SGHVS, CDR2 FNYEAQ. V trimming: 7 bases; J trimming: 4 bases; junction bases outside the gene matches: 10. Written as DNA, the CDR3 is TGTGCCAGCACCTACAGCGGGAGCTTCTCAGATACGCAGTATTTT. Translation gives CASTYSGSFSDTQYF.

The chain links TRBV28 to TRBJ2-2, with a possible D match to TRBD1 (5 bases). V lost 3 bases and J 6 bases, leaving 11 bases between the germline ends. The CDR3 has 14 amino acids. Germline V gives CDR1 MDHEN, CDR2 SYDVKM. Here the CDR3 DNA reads TGTGCCAGCAGTTTGGCAGGGTGGGCCGGGGAGCTGTTTTTT. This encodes CASSLAGWAGELFF.

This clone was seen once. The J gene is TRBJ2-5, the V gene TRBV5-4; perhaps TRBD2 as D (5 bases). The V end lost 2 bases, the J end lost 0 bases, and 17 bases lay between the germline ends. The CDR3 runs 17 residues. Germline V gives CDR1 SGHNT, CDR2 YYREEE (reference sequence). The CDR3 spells CASSFSGRLMYQETQYF. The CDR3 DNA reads TGTGCCAGCAGCTTCTCGGGGAGACTAATGTACCAAGAGACCCAGTACTTC.

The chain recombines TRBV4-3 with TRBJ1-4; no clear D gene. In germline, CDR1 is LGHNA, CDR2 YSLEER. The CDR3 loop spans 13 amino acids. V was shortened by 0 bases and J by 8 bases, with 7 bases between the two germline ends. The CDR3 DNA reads TGCGCCAGCAGCCAAGATCCCGAAGAAAAACTGTTTTTT. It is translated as CASSQDPEEKLFF.

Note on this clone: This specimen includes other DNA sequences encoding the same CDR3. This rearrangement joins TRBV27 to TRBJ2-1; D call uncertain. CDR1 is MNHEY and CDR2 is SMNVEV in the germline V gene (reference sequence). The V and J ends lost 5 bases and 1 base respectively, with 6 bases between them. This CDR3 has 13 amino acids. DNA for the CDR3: TGTGCCAGCAGTCTCGGGTCCTACAATGAGCAGTTCTTC. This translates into CASSLGSYNEQFF.

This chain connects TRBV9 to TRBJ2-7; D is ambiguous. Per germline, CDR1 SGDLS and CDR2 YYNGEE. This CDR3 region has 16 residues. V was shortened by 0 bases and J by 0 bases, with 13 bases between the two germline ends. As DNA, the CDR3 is TGTGCCAGCAGCGTAGGTCCCAGTCTAGGCTCCTACGAGCAGTACTTC. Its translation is CASSVGPSLGSYEQYF.

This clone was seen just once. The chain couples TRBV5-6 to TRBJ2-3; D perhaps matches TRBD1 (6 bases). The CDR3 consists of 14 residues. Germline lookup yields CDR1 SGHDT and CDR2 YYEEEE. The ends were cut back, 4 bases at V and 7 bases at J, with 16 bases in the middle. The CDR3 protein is CASSRDTPINTQYF. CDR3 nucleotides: TGTGCCAGCAGCCGGGACACCCCGATAAATACGCAGTATTTT. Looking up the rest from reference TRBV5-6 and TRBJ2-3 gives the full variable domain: DAGVTQSPTHLIKTRGQQVTLRCSPKSGHDTVSWYQQALGQGPQFIFQYYEEEERQRGNFPDRFSGHQFPNYSSELNVNALLLGDSALYLCASSRDTPINTQYFGPGTRLTVL.

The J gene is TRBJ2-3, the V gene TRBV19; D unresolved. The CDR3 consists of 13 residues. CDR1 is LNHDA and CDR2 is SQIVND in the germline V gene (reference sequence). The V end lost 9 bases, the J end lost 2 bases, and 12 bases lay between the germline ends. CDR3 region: CASSLLHTDTQYF. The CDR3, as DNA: TGTGCCAGCTCCCTACTCCACACAGATACGCAGTATTTT. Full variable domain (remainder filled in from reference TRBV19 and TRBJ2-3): DGGITQSPKYLFRKEGQNVTLSCEQNLNHDAMYWYRQDPGQGLRLIYYSQIVNDFQKGDIAEGYSVSREKKESFPLTVTSAQKNPTAFYLCASSLLHTDTQYFGPGTRLTVL.

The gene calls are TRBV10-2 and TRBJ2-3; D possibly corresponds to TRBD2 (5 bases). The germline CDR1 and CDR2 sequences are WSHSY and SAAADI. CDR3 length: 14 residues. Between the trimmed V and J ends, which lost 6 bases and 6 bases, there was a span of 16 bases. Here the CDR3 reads CASRGDYPLDTQYF. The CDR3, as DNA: TGCGCCAGCAGGGGAGACTATCCCCTCGATACGCAGTATTTT.

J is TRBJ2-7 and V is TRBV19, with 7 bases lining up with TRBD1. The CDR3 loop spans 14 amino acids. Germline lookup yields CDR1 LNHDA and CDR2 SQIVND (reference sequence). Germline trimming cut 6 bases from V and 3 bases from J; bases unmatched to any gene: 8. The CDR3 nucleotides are TGTGCCAGTAGGGACAACAGGGGATACTACGAGCAGTACTTC. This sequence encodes CASRDNRGYYEQYF.

Written as DNA, the CDR3 is TGTGCCAGCAGTTTATTGGGGACTAGCGGGGTTGATACGCAGTATTTT. Translated, it gives CASSLLGTSGVDTQYF. The chain recombines TRBV27 with TRBJ2-3; TRBD2 matches 13 bases. CDR1 MNHEY and CDR2 SMNVEV come from the germline V gene (reference sequence). This CDR3 comprises 16 residues. V lost 1 base and J lost 6; bases outside the gene matches: 4.

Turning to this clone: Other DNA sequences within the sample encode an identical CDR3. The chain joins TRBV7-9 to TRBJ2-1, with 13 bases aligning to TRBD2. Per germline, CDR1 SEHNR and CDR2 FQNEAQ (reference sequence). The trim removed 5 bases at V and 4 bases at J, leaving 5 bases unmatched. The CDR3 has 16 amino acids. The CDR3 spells CASSPGLAGVYNEQFF. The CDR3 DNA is TGTGCCAGCAGCCCAGGACTAGCGGGGGTGTACAATGAGCAGTTCTTC. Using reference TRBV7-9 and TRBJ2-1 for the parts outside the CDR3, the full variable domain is DTGVSQNPRHKITKRGQNVTFRCDPISEHNRLYWYRQTLGQGPEFLTYFQNEAQLEKSRLLSDRFSAERPKGSFSTLEIQRTEQGDSAMYLCASSPGLAGVYNEQFFGPGTRLTVL.

CDR3 region: CASSPDRSNYGYTF. The DNA for the CDR3 is TGTGCCAGCTCGCCGGACAGGTCTAACTATGGCTACACCTTC. The gene calls are TRBV18 and TRBJ1-2, with TRBD1 matching over 7 bases. The V gene's germline CDR1 is KGHSH and CDR2 LQKENI. There are 14 residues in the CDR3. The ends lost 6 bases at V and 0 bases at J; junction bases unmatched: 4.

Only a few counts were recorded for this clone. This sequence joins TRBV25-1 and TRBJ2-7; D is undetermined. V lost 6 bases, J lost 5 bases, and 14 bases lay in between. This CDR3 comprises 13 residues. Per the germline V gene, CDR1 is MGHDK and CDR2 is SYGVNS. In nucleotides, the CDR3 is TGTGCCAGCAGCAGTGAAAGGTTGGACGAGCAGTACTTC. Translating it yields CASSSERLDEQYF.

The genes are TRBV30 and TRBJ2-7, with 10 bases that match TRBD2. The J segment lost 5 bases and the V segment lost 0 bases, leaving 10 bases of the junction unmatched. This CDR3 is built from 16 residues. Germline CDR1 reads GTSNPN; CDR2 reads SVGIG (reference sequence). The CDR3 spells CAWSVGAGGSRNEQYF. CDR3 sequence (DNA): TGTGCCTGGAGTGTAGGAGCGGGAGGGTCGAGGAACGAGCAGTACTTC.

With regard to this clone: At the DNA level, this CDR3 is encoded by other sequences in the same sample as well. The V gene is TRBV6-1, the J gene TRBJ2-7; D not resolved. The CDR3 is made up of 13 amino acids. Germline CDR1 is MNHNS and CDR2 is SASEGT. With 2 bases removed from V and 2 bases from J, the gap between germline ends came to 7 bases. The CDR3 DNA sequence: TGTGCCAGCAGTGAACGGAGCCCCTACGAGCAGTACTTC. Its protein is CASSERSPYEQYF.

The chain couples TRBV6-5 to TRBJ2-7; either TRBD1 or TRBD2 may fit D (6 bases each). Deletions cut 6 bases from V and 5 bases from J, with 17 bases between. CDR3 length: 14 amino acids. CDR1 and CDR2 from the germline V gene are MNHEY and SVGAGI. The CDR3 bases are TGTGCCAGCAGCCCTCTAGAGGGGGAGGACGAGCAGTACTTC. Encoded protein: CASSPLEGEDEQYF.

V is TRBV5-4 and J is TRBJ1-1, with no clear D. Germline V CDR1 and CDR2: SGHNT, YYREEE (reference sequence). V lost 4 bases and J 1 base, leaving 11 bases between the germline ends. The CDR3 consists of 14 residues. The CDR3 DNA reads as TGTGCCAGCAGCCCCGGGGTTCAGAACACTGAAGCTTTCTTT. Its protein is CASSPGVQNTEAFF.

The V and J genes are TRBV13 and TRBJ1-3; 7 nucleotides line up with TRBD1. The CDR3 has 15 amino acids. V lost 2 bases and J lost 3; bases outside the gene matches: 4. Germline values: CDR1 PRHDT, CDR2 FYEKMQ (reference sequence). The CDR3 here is CASSLQGVGGNTIYF. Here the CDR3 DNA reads TGTGCCAGCAGCTTACAGGGGGTTGGTGGAAACACCATATATTTT.

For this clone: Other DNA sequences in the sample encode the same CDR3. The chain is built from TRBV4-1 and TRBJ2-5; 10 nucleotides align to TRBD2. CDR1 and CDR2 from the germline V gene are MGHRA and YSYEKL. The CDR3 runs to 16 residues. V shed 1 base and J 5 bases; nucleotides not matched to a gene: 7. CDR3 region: CASSQVASGRSETQYF. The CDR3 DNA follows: TGCGCCAGCAGCCAAGTGGCTAGCGGGAGATCTGAGACCCAGTACTTC.